This TCR beta chain was identified during a study of regulatory T cells in long-lasting Graves disease. Study outcomes and limitations: Segments TRBV28, TRBJ1-2 and TRBJ2-5 showed preferential usage in persistent disease.

In building TCR beta libraries, iRepertoire HTBI primers were used together with Arm-PCR of CDR3 regions. A single record per CDR3 protein comes from TCRdb applying MiXCR to the multiplex PCR reads. The table lists a few hundred thousand distinct CDR3 sequences, 13% to 15% of them singletons. The sample's time point: newly diagnosed GD, antithyroid drugs for less than 3 months. Researchers made the TCR library from RNA that was extracted from PBMCs. Graves' disease diagnoses used American Thyroid Association guidelines. V shed 5 bases, J shed 2 bases, and the junction held 5 bases outside the gene matches. Per the germline V gene, CDR1 is SEHNR and CDR2 is FQNEAQ (reference sequence). This CDR3 is built from 15 residues. This clonotype was counted at least ten times. As yet, its antigen is unknown. These same records also appear under a second study, on T cells in Graves' hyperthyroidism and ophthalmopathy. According to that study: Diagnostic decisions used clinical symptoms, serum thyroxine and TRAb, thyroid ultrasound and orbital computed tomography. TCR CDR3 underwent first-round RT-PCR with the HTBI primer set.

The TCR sequence derives from a woman aged 45-59 years with Graves disease. The chain joins TRBV7-9 to TRBJ1-5; 8 bases are shared with TRBD1. This sample comprised peripheral blood mononuclear cells (PBMCs), obtained at new diagnosis, from a patient treated with antithyroid drugs. In DNA form, the CDR3 reads TGTGCCAGCAGCCCAATGGGACAGGGCAATCAGCCCCAGCATTTT. Translated: CASSPMGQGNQPQHF.